This T cell receptor (beta chain) was captured in a study of cytomegalovirus exposure and HLA in healthy donors. V shed 0 bases and J shed 6 bases, with 12 bases lying between them. CDR3 length: 14 amino acids. CDR1 is KGHSH, CDR2 LQKENI, per germline. Both 60 Vbeta primers and 13 Jbeta primers went into the PCR. Source study methods: An analysis performed later counted about 80 million unique TCR beta chains (roughly 11 million of them shared). The method was immunoSEQ multiplex PCR; TCRdb's version includes in-frame clones alone and lacks a portion of them. V and J calls and clone size come straight from that table; D and trimming were deduced from the DNA. This table holds 120,000 or so clones, around 78% found once. General study results and limits: By HLA locus, TCR association rates varied in a later analysis, with DRB1 showing the most and HLA-C the fewest. A later analysis linked a missense DCLRE1C variant to TCR beta V- and J-gene trimming.

On this clone itself: The antigen remains undetermined.

The chain uses TRBV18 and TRBJ2-7; no clear D gene. The sequence was collected from a woman aged 40 to 50 in good health and CMV-seronegative. Sequencing was performed on PBMCs. The CDR3 DNA sequence: TGTGCCAGCTCACCACCCCCACCGTCCGGCGAGCAGTACTTC. Protein: CASSPPPPSGEQYF.